One sample yielded the 24 T cell receptor beta chains listed below, sequenced in a study of T cells in Graves' hyperthyroidism and ophthalmopathy. TCR beta CDR3 regions were amplified from RNA transcripts. First-round RT-PCR of the TCR CDR3 relied on the HTBI primer set. TCRdb used MiXCR to reprocess the multiplex PCR reads, holding one entry per CDR3 protein. The data contain roughly 710,000 distinct CDR3 sequences, 35% of them singletons. Sequenced: blood. Receptors were obtained from a woman in her thirties or forties with Graves' hyperthyroidism.

As concerns this clonotype: Being one base from a much bigger clone, this may be a read error. The gene calls are TRBV6-6 and TRBJ2-7; a weak D match, TRBD2 (6 bases). The CDR3 contains 11 residues. Germline V CDR1 and CDR2: MNHNY, SVGAGI (reference sequence). CDR3 coding DNA: TGTGCCGGCAGTTGGGGGGACGAGCAGTACTTC. It encodes CAGSWGDEQYF.

This clonotype appeared many times. The chain carries TRBV10-3 and TRBJ1-1; the D is unclear. CDR3 length equals 12 residues. Trimming pared 3 bases from V and 8 bases from J, leaving 10 bases between. Germline CDR1 is ENHRY and CDR2 is SYGVKD. The CDR3 DNA is TGTGCCATCAGTGACAGCTTCCAGGAAGCTTTCTTT. Encoded protein: CAISDSFQEAFF.

In regard to this clonotype: Just one base apart from a much larger clone, this may be a read error. The DNA is left out, because the CDR3 cannot be placed on it with certainty; the CDR3 is given as TCRdb lists it. The chain is built from TRBV6-1 and TRBJ1-2. Inclusive of both ends, the CDR3 amounts to 13 amino acids. Germline V gives CDR1 MNHNS, CDR2 SASEGT. CDR3 protein: CASTFGSLNGYTF.

Concerning this clonotype: Without the conserved terminal phenylalanine or tryptophan, this CDR3 likely stems from a read error. The rearrangement uses TRBV5-1 and TRBJ2-7; D gene uncertain. This CDR3 is built from 14 residues. Per the germline V gene, CDR1 is SGHRS and CDR2 is YFSETQ. Trimming took off 5 bases at V and 0 bases at J, with 12 bases between the two ends. CDR3 in amino acids: CASRVKDGSYEQYL. The CDR3 coding sequence is TGCGCCAGCAGGGTTAAGGACGGCTCCTACGAGCAGTACCTC.

This clonotype was seen a handful of times. This rearrangement joins TRBV24-1 to TRBJ2-3; D possibly corresponds to TRBD1 (6 bases). The germline V and J ends were trimmed by 3 bases and 2 bases, with 8 bases remaining between them. CDR1 KGHDR and CDR2 SFDVKD come from the germline V gene. The CDR3 extends over 14 amino acids. The CDR3 nucleotides are TGTGCCACCAGTGATACAGGGAACACAGATACGCAGTATTTT. It codes for CATSDTGNTDTQYF.

V is TRBV20-1 and J is TRBJ2-5, with a tentative D call TRBD2 (5 bases). V was trimmed by 3 bases and J by 2 bases, leaving 10 bases between them. The CDR3 is 13 residues long. Looked up from germline, CDR1 is DFQATT and CDR2 is SNEGSKA (reference sequence). CDR3 in amino acids: CSASTPGQETQYF. CDR3 sequence (DNA): TGCAGTGCTAGTACCCCGGGGCAAGAGACCCAGTACTTC.

The chain uses TRBV20-1 and TRBJ1-5; D remains ambiguous. CDR1 and CDR2 from the germline V gene are DFQATT and SNEGSKA (reference sequence). The CDR3 length is 15 residues. The germline V and J ends were trimmed by 3 bases and 0 bases, with 12 bases remaining between them. The CDR3 DNA follows: TGCAGTGCTAGGATCAGCGAAGGTAGCAATCAGCCCCAGCATTTT. This sequence encodes CSARISEGSNQPQHF.

This clonotype has a handful of counts. The V and J genes are TRBV6-5 and TRBJ1-2, with 7 bases fitting TRBD1. Per germline, CDR1 MNHEY and CDR2 SVGAGI. This CDR3 contains 14 residues. Trimming removed 5 bases from V and 8 bases from J; junction bases left unmatched: 11. CDR3 in amino acids: CASSGLGTASGYTF. Here the CDR3 DNA reads TGTGCCAGCAGTGGACTCGGGACAGCCAGCGGCTACACCTTC.

In this sample, this clonotype turned up a few times. This rearrangement joins TRBV28 to TRBJ1-2; 7 positions agree with TRBD1. Germline CDR1 is MDHEN and CDR2 is SYDVKM. The CDR3 has 14 residues. The trim removed 3 bases at V and 4 bases at J, leaving 5 bases unmatched. The CDR3 loop is CASSFNRDSYGYTF. Written as DNA, the CDR3 is TGTGCCAGCAGTTTCAATCGGGACAGCTATGGCTACACCTTC.

Remarks on this clonotype: Since no conserved phenylalanine or tryptophan closes the CDR3, a read error is the likely cause. The chain uses TRBV19 and TRBJ1-6, with D hard to call. The CDR3 totals 18 residues. Germline CDR1 reads LNHDA; CDR2 reads SQIVND (reference sequence). Between the trimmed V and J ends, which lost 0 bases and 0 bases, there was a span of 12 bases. The chain's CDR3 is CASSIDMEEYSYNSPLHL. CDR3 nucleotides: TGTGCCAGTAGTATAGATATGGAGGAATACTCCTATAATTCACCCCTCCACCTT.

Regarding this clonotype: One end of the junction fails to match germline, which may point to a read error. The chain employs TRBV20-1 and TRBJ1-2; possibly TRBD1 for D (6 bases). The germline V gene has CDR1 DFQATT and CDR2 SNEGSKA (reference sequence). The CDR3 is made up of 15 amino acids. Written as DNA, the CDR3 is TGCAGTGCCAGAGATTGGCAGGGGATTAACTATGGCTACACCTTC. This sequence encodes CSARDWQGINYGYTF.

The chain is built from TRBV20-1 and TRBJ2-7, with TRBD1 identical over 12 bases. CDR1 DFQATT and CDR2 SNEGSKA come from the germline V gene (reference sequence). The CDR3 consists of 14 residues. The V and J ends lost 8 bases and 5 bases, in that order; junction bases with no gene match: 10. The DNA for the CDR3 is TGCAGTACACCTCCCGGGACAGGGGGCAACGAGCAGTACTTC. Its protein is CSTPPGTGGNEQYF.

This clonotype was seen a handful of times. The chain carries TRBV2 and TRBJ1-1; no firm D call. This CDR3 has 14 amino acids. From germline, CDR1 is SNHLY and CDR2 FYNNEI. Trimming took 6 bases from V and 0 from J, leaving 11 bases between them. The CDR3 bases are TGTGCCAGCAGAGACGGAGGGATGAACACTGAAGCTTTCTTT. Translation: CASRDGGMNTEAFF.

As to this clonotype: Sequence at one end of the junction differs from germline and may be a read error. The chain is built from TRBV10-3 and TRBJ2-7, with D possibly matching TRBD2 (5 bases). The CDR3 consists of 12 residues. CDR1 and CDR2 from the germline V gene are ENHRY and SYGVKD. The CDR3 nucleotides read TGTGCCAGCAGTTTCCCCGGGATCGAGCAGTACTTC. Translation gives CASSFPGIEQYF.

This clonotype was picked up many times. The chain recombines TRBV12-3 or TRBV12-4 with TRBJ1-1; D gene ambiguous. This CDR3 contains 14 residues. V lost 3 bases, J lost 1 base, and 9 bases lay in between. CDR3 bases: TGTGCCAGCAGTTTTCACAGTAAGAACACTGAAGCTTTCTTT. Its translation: CASSFHSKNTEAFF.

J is TRBJ1-2 and V is TRBV10-3, with D possibly matching TRBD1 (5 bases). Germline assignment: CDR1 ENHRY and CDR2 SYGVKD. The V end lost 7 bases, the J end lost 6 bases, and 15 bases lay between the germline ends. This CDR3 has 13 amino acids. CDR3 nucleotides: TGTGCCATCACCGAAGCCGGAGGGGATGGCTACACCTTC. Translating gives CAITEAGGDGYTF.

The chain links TRBV5-1 to TRBJ2-7; the D is unclear. CDR1 is SGHRS and CDR2 is YFSETQ in the germline V gene. This CDR3 has 15 amino acids. V was clipped by 2 bases and J by 2 bases, with 14 bases between them. The CDR3 DNA reads TGCGCCAGCAGCTTTGAAGGGCATGCCGCCTACGAGCAGTACTTC. This codes for CASSFEGHAAYEQYF.

The chain couples TRBV25-1 to TRBJ1-5, with 10 bases lining up with TRBD1. This CDR3 region has 17 residues. In germline, CDR1 is MGHDK, CDR2 SYGVNS. The trim removed 4 bases at V and 6 bases at J, leaving 12 bases unmatched. The CDR3 reads CASSALTGTGEAQPQHF. CDR3 DNA sequence: TGTGCCAGCAGTGCGTTGACCGGGACAGGGGAGGCTCAGCCCCAGCATTTT.

The J gene is TRBJ1-6, the V gene TRBV7-2; tentative D call: TRBD1 (6 bases). CDR1 and CDR2 from the germline V gene are SGHTA and FQGNSA. Trimming pared 2 bases from V and 10 bases from J, leaving 15 bases between. The CDR3 has 15 amino acids. CDR3 residues: CASSLSSGVYSPLHF. The CDR3 bases are TGTGCCAGCAGCTTATCATCAGGGGTCTACTCACCCCTCCACTTT. The full variable domain, in which reference TRBV7-2 and TRBJ1-6 provide the parts outside the CDR3, is GAGVSQSPSNKVTEKGKDVELRCDPISGHTALYWYRQSLGQGLEFLIYFQGNSAPDKSGLPSDRFSAERTGGSVSTLTIQRTQQEDSAVYLCASSLSSGVYSPLHFGNGTRLTVT.

The V call is TRBV20-1, the J call TRBJ2-5; TRBD2 matches 14 bases. J was trimmed by 8 bases and V by 4 bases; bases with no gene match: 3. Germline V gene sequence: CDR1 DFQATT, CDR2 SNEGSKA (reference sequence). The CDR3 loop spans 13 amino acids. The CDR3 sequence: CSAMGLAGVTQYF. CDR3 DNA sequence: TGCAGTGCTATGGGACTAGCGGGGGTAACCCAGTACTTC.

This chain uses TRBV6-5 with TRBJ1-3; 9 bases are a match to TRBD1. J gave up 0 bases and V 2 bases, and 2 bases lay outside the gene matches. Germline loops: CDR1 MNHEY, CDR2 SVGAGI. CDR3 length: 16 amino acids. CDR3 nucleotide sequence: TGTGCCAGCAGTTACGGGGACAGGGCCTCTGGAAACACCATATATTTT. This encodes CASSYGDRASGNTIYF.

As concerns this clonotype: A read error is possible here, since a much larger clone lies one base away. This chain uses TRBV6-1 with TRBJ1-1, with D perhaps matching TRBD1 (5 bases). CDR3 size: 15 residues. The V gene lost 6 bases and the J gene lost 0 bases, with 14 bases spanning the gap. Germline V gene data show CDR1 as MNHNS and CDR2 as SASEGT. The CDR3 region has the DNA TGTGCCAGCAGCTCGACAGTCTTCTTGAACACTGAAGCTTTCTTT. This translates into CASSSTVFLNTEAFF.

This clonotype was counted many times. The gene calls are TRBV7-3 and TRBJ2-2; no clear D. The CDR3 is made up of 14 amino acids. Trimming took 0 bases from V and 7 from J, leaving 9 bases between them. Germline V gene sequence: CDR1 SGHTA, CDR2 FQGTGA. As DNA, the CDR3 is TGTGCCAGCAGCTTAACCGAATGGCGCGGGGAGCTGTTTTTT. Its protein product is CASSLTEWRGELFF.

The rearrangement joins TRBV2 to TRBJ1-2; D unresolved. The CDR3 contains 16 residues. V was cut by 1 base and J by 4 bases, with 16 bases left in between. Germline CDR1 SNHLY, CDR2 FYNNEI. The CDR3 here is CASSEGSVGSGYGYTF. CDR3 nucleotide sequence: TGTGCCAGCAGTGAAGGCTCGGTGGGGAGCGGCTATGGCTACACCTTC.